Listed below are T cell receptor beta chains from one sample, sequenced in a study of T-cell memory formation after mild COVID-19. Each CDR3 protein is one row after TCRdb ran MiXCR on the 5' RACE reads. The sample includes approximately 580,000 distinct CDR3 sequences, roughly 21% seen only once; the top ten take approximately 12%. Input material: PBMCs or a T cell subset sorted from them (not recorded which). These receptors were collected from an adult woman who had mild COVID-19 (a few samples of this study predate the infection). Cell type and time point are not known. CDR3s include the opening cysteine and the closing phenylalanine or tryptophan. The D gene is left open where the match is weak. The size entry is marked missing in some rows and otherwise reads once, few, many or a size class.

>.|TRBV7-6|TRBD2|TRBJ2-7
CASSLDWTSGEQYF
>few|TRBV7-8|.|TRBJ2-1
CASSLDGISRGEQFF
>few|TRBV12-3/TRBV12-4|TRBD1|TRBJ2-7
CASRRTGDPYEQYF
>.|TRBV3-1|.|TRBJ1-1
CASSQVPGAEAFF
>.|TRBV5-6|.|TRBJ2-7
CASSTPQTYEQYF
>few|TRBV12-3/TRBV12-4|TRBD1|TRBJ2-7
CASSLAILTGTSYEQYF
>.|TRBV7-2|.|TRBJ2-1
CASSPVHEQFF
>few|TRBV7-3|.|TRBJ2-7
CASSPGNTYEQYF
>.|TRBV12-3/TRBV12-4|TRBD1|TRBJ2-7
CASSRRGTGVQEQYF
>.|TRBV19|TRBD1|TRBJ2-2
CASSKGQGWNTGELFF
>.|TRBV7-3|TRBD2|TRBJ2-3
CASSVGTSPVDTQYF
>.|TRBV12-3/TRBV12-4|TRBD2|TRBJ2-1
CASSPLLAGVPNEQFF
>.|TRBV27|.|TRBJ2-3
CASGLFTQYF
>.|TRBV4-1|.|TRBJ2-1
CASRPMLARPYNEQFF
>few|TRBV24-1|.|TRBJ2-3
CATSAGSGRDTQYF
>.|TRBV6-5|TRBD2|TRBJ2-7
CATETLAGAANEQYF
>few|TRBV6-2/TRBV6-3|.|TRBJ2-5
CASRTPLPETDQYF
>.|TRBV7-7|TRBD2|TRBJ2-3
CASSPRAGVVTDTQYF
>.|TRBV7-2|TRBD2|TRBJ2-7
CASSSRLAGAEQYF
>few|TRBV5-4|.|TRBJ2-7
CASRVQGFEQYF
>few|TRBV20-1|.|TRBJ2-7
CSARHSSWTDKSYEQYF
>few|TRBV5-6|TRBD1|TRBJ2-7
CASTSPGQPSHEQYF
>.|TRBV10-3|.|TRBJ1-2
CAISEPGYGYTF
>.|TRBV5-1|TRBD1|TRBJ2-3
CASSTPTGGVETSTDTQYF
>few|TRBV10-3|.|TRBJ1-2
CAISESGRTGYTF
>few|TRBV6-6|.|TRBJ1-2
CASSPRESAYTF
>few|TRBV28|.|TRBJ1-3
CASSSFDTIYF
>few|TRBV7-3|.|TRBJ1-1
CASSSIGGGEAFF
>once|TRBV20-1|TRBD2|TRBJ2-1
CSAPAEGLAGSNEQFF
>.|TRBV5-6|.|TRBJ2-5
CASSADSQETQYF